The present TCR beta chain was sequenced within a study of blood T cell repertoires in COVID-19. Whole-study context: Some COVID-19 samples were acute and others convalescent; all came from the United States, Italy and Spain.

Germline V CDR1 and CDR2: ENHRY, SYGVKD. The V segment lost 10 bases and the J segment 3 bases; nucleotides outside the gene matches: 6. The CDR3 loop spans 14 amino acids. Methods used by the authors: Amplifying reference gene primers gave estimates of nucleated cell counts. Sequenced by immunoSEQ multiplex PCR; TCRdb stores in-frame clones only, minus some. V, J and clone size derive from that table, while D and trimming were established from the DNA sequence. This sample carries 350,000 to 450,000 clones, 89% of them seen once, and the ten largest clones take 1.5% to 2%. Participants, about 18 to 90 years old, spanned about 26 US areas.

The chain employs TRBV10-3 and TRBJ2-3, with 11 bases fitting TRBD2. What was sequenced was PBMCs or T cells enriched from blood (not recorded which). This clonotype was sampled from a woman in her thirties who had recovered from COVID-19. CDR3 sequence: CASRLAGQTDTQYF. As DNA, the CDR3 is TGTGCCAGCCGACTAGCGGGGCAGACAGATACGCAGTATTTT.